Listed below are T cell receptor beta chains from one sample, sequenced in a study of T cells in Graves' hyperthyroidism and ophthalmopathy. TCRdb re-analysed the multiplex PCR reads in MiXCR, keeping a single row per CDR3 protein. The sample contains some 460,000 distinct CDR3 sequences, 15% to 18% of which appear only once. Input material: blood. All receptors derive from a woman aged 18-29 years with Graves' hyperthyroidism. The CDR3 runs from the conserved cysteine through the conserved F or W.

TRBJ2-5 | TRBV12-3/TRBV12-4 | CASRASGDRGGAPETQYF
TRBJ2-2 | TRBV20-1 | CSAPRGETTGELFF
TRBJ1-6 | TRBV6-9 | CASSSQSSYNSPLHF
TRBJ2-5 | TRBV20-1 | CSATPQGSQETQYF
TRBJ2-1 | TRBV6-9 | CASIKGLAGNNEQFF
TRBJ2-3 | TRBV19 | CASSIAERGALTDTQYF
TRBJ2-7 | TRBV7-2 | CASSLGKTGTPYEQYF
TRBJ2-7 | TRBV18 | CASSSGHSSYEQYF
TRBJ2-2 | TRBV12-3/TRBV12-4 | CASSLRATSGRGGPNTGELFF
TRBJ2-7 | TRBV27 | CASSSIRLAGSYEQYF
TRBJ2-7 | TRBV2 | CASTGGDNTYEQYF
TRBJ2-7 | TRBV11-1 | CASSSLRTYEQYF
TRBJ1-5 | TRBV9 | CASSRGDGGRNQPQHF
TRBJ2-7 | TRBV7-9 | CASSPRGPGFGHEQYF
TRBJ2-7 | TRBV28 | CASNPSTFRDRVHEQYF
TRBJ2-7 | TRBV27 | CASRSASGRLEQYF
TRBJ2-2 | TRBV11-2 | CASSPSGGRGAGELFF
TRBJ1-4 | TRBV6-1 | CASSGRQGDNEKLFF
TRBJ1-1 | TRBV6-2/TRBV6-3 | CASSYSGLTEAFF
TRBJ1-5 | TRBV10-2 | CASSPQQGPLSNQPQHF
TRBJ2-5 | TRBV20-1 | CSAGQVAGTQETQYF
TRBJ2-7 | TRBV6-1 | CASSTDRGYEQYF
TRBJ2-7 | TRBV3-1 | CASSQVPPGGEQYF
TRBJ2-3 | TRBV7-9 | CASTSRAVRDTQYF
TRBJ2-2 | TRBV10-3 | CATQQVETGELFF
TRBJ1-1 | TRBV5-1 | CASSLGTATVLNTEAFF
TRBJ2-1 | TRBV30 | CAWKWESSYNEQFF
TRBJ2-2 | TRBV30 | CARTGTSGTGEPFF
TRBJ2-4 | TRBV19 | CASRTVGVDIQYF
TRBJ2-2 | TRBV18 | CASSRDGRYTGELFF
TRBJ2-7 | TRBV18 | CASSPQGTEGEQYF
TRBJ1-3 | TRBV6-2/TRBV6-3 | CASSYTDRVGGNTIYF
TRBJ2-1 | TRBV5-1 | CASSPGRGLAQFF